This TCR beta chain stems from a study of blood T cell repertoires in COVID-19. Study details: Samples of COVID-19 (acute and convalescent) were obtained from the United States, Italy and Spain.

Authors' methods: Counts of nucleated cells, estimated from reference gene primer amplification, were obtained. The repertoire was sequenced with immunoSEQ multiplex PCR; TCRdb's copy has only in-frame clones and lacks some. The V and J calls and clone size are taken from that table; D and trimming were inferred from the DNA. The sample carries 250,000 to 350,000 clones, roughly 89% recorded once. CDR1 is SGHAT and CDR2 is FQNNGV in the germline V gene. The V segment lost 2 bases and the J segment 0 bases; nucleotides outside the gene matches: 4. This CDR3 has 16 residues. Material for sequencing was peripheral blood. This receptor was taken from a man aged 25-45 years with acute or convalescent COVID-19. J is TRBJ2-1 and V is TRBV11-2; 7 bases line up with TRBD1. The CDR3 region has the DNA TGTGCCAGCAGCTTACGACGGGACAGCTCCTACAATGAGCAGTTCTTC. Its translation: CASSLRRDSSYNEQFF.